One sample yielded the 11 T cell receptor beta chains listed below, sequenced in a study of cytomegalovirus exposure and HLA in healthy donors. 60 Vbeta and 13 Jbeta primers were used in PCR. Generated by immunoSEQ multiplex PCR, the TCRdb table keeps only in-frame clones and is missing some. The sample consists of about 64,000 clones, over 75% of them appearing once. Sequenced: PBMCs. These receptors all come from a male donor in good health and CMV-seropositive.

This clone has only a few counts. The chain has TRBV28 and TRBJ2-3, with TRBD2 matching 7 bases. This CDR3 is 15 amino acids long. CDR1 and CDR2 from the germline V gene are MDHEN and SYDVKM. V dropped 3 bases and J dropped 4; count of bases not matched to a gene: 7. CDR3: CASSFRVAGPDTQYF. The CDR3 DNA follows: TGTGCCAGCAGTTTTAGAGTAGCGGGTCCAGATACGCAGTATTTT.

This rearrangement joins TRBV4-3 to TRBJ1-3; no clear D gene. The CDR3 contains 13 residues. The V gene's germline CDR1 is LGHNA and CDR2 YSLEER. Trimming pared 2 bases from V and 4 bases from J, leaving 6 bases between. CDR3 DNA sequence: TGCGCCAGCAGCCAACAACAGGGAAACACCATATATTTT. Protein product: CASSQQQGNTIYF.

This rearrangement joins TRBV6-1 to TRBJ2-7; D gene ambiguous. CDR3 length: 15 amino acids. The V end lost 2 bases, the J end lost 0 bases, and 11 bases lay between the germline ends. Germline V gene sequence: CDR1 MNHNS, CDR2 SASEGT. The DNA of the CDR3 is TGTGCCAGCAGTGAACTGCCACTCGGCTCCTACGAGCAGTACTTC. Translating gives CASSELPLGSYEQYF.

This chain uses TRBV10-3 with TRBJ2-7; a weak D match, TRBD1 (6 bases). Trimming took off 2 bases at V and 0 bases at J, with 14 bases between the two ends. CDR3 length equals 16 residues. In germline, CDR1 is ENHRY, CDR2 SYGVKD. In nucleotides, the CDR3 is TGTGCCATCAGTGAGAACCCGGGACACATCTCCTACGAGCAGTACTTC. Protein sequence: CAISENPGHISYEQYF.

This clone was counted between two and nine times. This chain links TRBV30 with TRBJ2-7; possible D gene TRBD2, 5 bases. This CDR3 is 14 amino acids long. V lost 3 bases and J 2 bases, leaving 14 bases between the germline ends. Germline-derived CDR1 and CDR2 are GTSNPN and SVGIG (reference sequence). CDR3 nucleotide sequence: TGTGCCTGGAGAACACCCGTCGGGACCTACGAGCAGTACTTC. It encodes CAWRTPVGTYEQYF.

V and J are TRBV7-2 and TRBJ1-6, with D maybe TRBD1 (5 bases). The CDR3 length is 16 residues. Germline assignment: CDR1 SGHTA and CDR2 FQGNSA. V was shortened by 1 base and J by 8 bases, with 15 bases between the two germline ends. The CDR3 is CASSLGWPRVYSPLHF. As DNA, the CDR3 is TGTGCCAGCAGCTTAGGATGGCCCAGGGTATATTCACCCCTCCACTTT.

The chain carries TRBV6-6 and TRBJ1-2, with 7 positions matching TRBD1. The CDR3 spans 13 residues. V lost 6 bases and J lost 9; bases outside the gene matches: 10. CDR1 MNHNY and CDR2 SVGAGI come from the germline V gene (reference sequence). This CDR3 reads CASSPTTGLSYTF. As DNA, the CDR3 is TGTGCCAGCAGCCCAACGACAGGGTTAAGCTACACCTTC.

The chain links TRBV5-6 to TRBJ2-2; D remains unclear. The CDR3 sequence is 12 residues long. V dropped 7 bases and J dropped 3 bases, with 7 bases sitting between them. The germline V gene encodes CDR1 SGHDT and CDR2 YYEEEE. DNA for the CDR3: TGTGCCAGCGCAGTTTACACCGGGGAGCTGTTTTTT. It specifies CASAVYTGELFF.

The chain has TRBV7-8 and TRBJ2-1; TRBD1 matches at 8 bases. The germline V gene encodes CDR1 SGHVS and CDR2 FQNEAQ. The trim removed 5 bases at V and 7 bases at J, leaving 7 bases unmatched. The length of the CDR3 is 14 residues. CDR3: CASSANRGWNEQFF. CDR3 nucleotides: TGTGCCAGCAGCGCCAACAGGGGGTGGAATGAGCAGTTCTTC.

The chain links TRBV5-4 to TRBJ2-5, with 7 bases lining up with TRBD1. The germline CDR1 and CDR2 sequences are SGHNT and YYREEE (reference sequence). CDR3 length: 16 amino acids. The ends lost 3 bases at V and 5 bases at J; junction bases unmatched: 13. The chain's CDR3 is CASSYRLQTGSETQYF. The DNA of the CDR3 is TGTGCCAGCAGCTACCGGCTTCAGACAGGGTCGGAGACCCAGTACTTC.

The chain links TRBV6-4 to TRBJ1-6; a possible D gene is TRBD1 (5 bases). The CDR3 length is 14 residues. Deletions cut 5 bases from V and 8 bases from J, with 13 bases between. CDR1 MRHNA and CDR2 SNTAGT come from the germline V gene. CDR3 in DNA: TGTGCCAGCAGTCTGGGAGGGGAGGATTCACCCCTCCACTTT. Amino acid sequence: CASSLGGEDSPLHF.